This T cell receptor (beta chain) emerged from a study of CD8+CD57+ T cells in acquired aplastic anemia. Study as a whole: Quantities of DNA derived from sorted CD4+ and CD8+ cells averaged approximately 3 ug. Broader study findings: Common to patients and controls were approximately 30 CD8+ CDR3 sequences.

Patients chosen for sequencing had CD8+CD57+ cells that had expanded, as shown by flow cytometry. Patients had undergone no therapy by the time their blood was sampled. From germline, CDR1 is MNHEY and CDR2 SMNVEV (reference sequence). This CDR3 is built from 18 residues. V gave up 0 bases and J gave up 10 bases, with 22 bases separating them. Comments on this clonotype: Its antigen is not identified.

For CDR3 and TCR beta VDJ profiling, genomic DNA was the template used. A single record per CDR3 protein comes from TCRdb applying MiXCR to the reads. Among hundreds of thousands of distinct CDR3 sequences listed, more than 25% were seen once. This rearrangement joins TRBV27 to TRBJ1-6, with unresolved D. This sequence originates from a human donor with aplastic anemia. The sequencing sample was made of sorted CD4+, CD8+, or CD8+CD57+ T cells (not recorded which) from PBMCs. DNA of the CDR3: TGTGCCAGCAGTTTATCGACTATTCTTCCGGGGTCCCCCTCACCCCTCCACTTT. Amino acid sequence: CASSLSTILPGSPSPLHF.